This T cell receptor beta chain appears in the sequencing data of a study of T cell repertoires in cytomegalovirus infection. This clonotype was observed a few times. As yet, its antigen is unknown. TCRdb used MiXCR to reprocess the reads, holding one entry per CDR3 protein. This sample has about 890,000 distinct CDR3 sequences, with less than 40% found just once. This TCR was sampled from a human donor in good health (CMV status not recorded). Some clones in this sample may be carry-over from other donors' samples. Material: cultured CD8+ T cells from PBMCs, obtained from culture after CMV antigen stimulation.

The CDR3 DNA reads as TGTGCCAGCAGCCAGGTTTTTGGACAGGGGTATGAGCAGTTCTTC. Its protein is CASSQVFGQGYEQFF. The chain employs TRBV6-5 and TRBJ2-1; 9 nucleotides agree with TRBD1. V lost 6 bases, J lost 8 bases, and 11 bases stayed unmatched. In germline, CDR1 is MNHEY, CDR2 SVGAGI. This CDR3 contains 15 residues.